The 8 T cell receptor beta chains below were found in one sample sequenced in a study of blood T cells in healthy people across ages. Primed by a sample-barcoded 5' primer and a J-beta primer mix, a second PCR proceeded for about 7 to 11 cycles. TCRdb ran MiXCR on the 5' RACE reads and lists one entry per CDR3 protein. There are some 900,000 distinct CDR3 sequences in the sample; approximately 49% occur only once, and around an eighth lies in the top ten. Source material: blood. The receptors were gathered from a man younger than 45 in good health.

In its sample, this clonotype was seen a few times. The CDR3 DNA reads as TGTGCCAGCAGCCAGGATAGTTCGACCGCCCTTTATGGCTACACCTTC. Amino acid sequence: CASSQDSSTALYGYTF. The chain joins TRBV3-1 to TRBJ1-2; D is uncertain. The CDR3 sequence is 16 residues long. The V gene lost 3 bases and the J gene lost 5 bases, with 19 bases spanning the gap. Looked up from germline, CDR1 is LGHDT and CDR2 is YNNKEL (reference sequence).

V is TRBV6-2 or TRBV6-3 and J is TRBJ1-4; D unclear. The V end lost 10 bases, the J end lost 5 bases, and 14 bases lay between the germline ends. Germline values: CDR1 MNHEY, CDR2 SVGEGT. This CDR3 is built from 13 residues. This CDR3 reads CATCPGLNEKLFF. CDR3 sequence (DNA): TGTGCCACCTGCCCCGGGCTGAATGAAAAACTGTTTTTT.

This clonotype has just a few counts. The rearrangement uses TRBV10-3 and TRBJ2-7; 10 positions agree with TRBD2. CDR1 is ENHRY and CDR2 is SYGVKD in the germline V gene. The V segment lost 0 bases and the J segment 3 bases; nucleotides outside the gene matches: 2. The CDR3 has 15 residues. CDR3 bases: TGTGCCATCAGTGAGTCGACTAGCGGGCTCTACGAGCAGTACTTC. It is translated as CAISESTSGLYEQYF.

V usage is TRBV6-2 or TRBV6-3 and J usage is TRBJ2-7; D unresolved. The CDR3 is made up of 10 amino acids. V was trimmed by 8 bases and J by 2 bases, leaving 4 bases between them. Germline lookup yields CDR1 MNHEY and CDR2 SVGEGT. CDR3 amino acids: CASAAYEQYF. The CDR3 bases are TGTGCCAGCGCAGCCTACGAGCAGTACTTC.

This clonotype was observed a handful of times. The J gene is TRBJ2-5, the V gene TRBV6-2 or TRBV6-3, with 8 nucleotides matching TRBD2. The DNA matches TRBJ2-7 better at its end, which makes the J call doubtful. This CDR3 has 16 amino acids. Germline V gene data show CDR1 as MNHEY and CDR2 as SVGEGT. In DNA, the CDR3 is TGTGCCAGCAGTTACGAGGGACTAGTTCTCCTAGGCGAGCAGTACTTC. Protein: CASSYEGLVLLGEQYF.

This sequence joins TRBV27 and TRBJ2-5, with 7 nucleotides matching TRBD2. The J call may be wrong; the DNA end is better matched by TRBJ2-7. The CDR3 runs to 15 residues. Germline lookup yields CDR1 MNHEY and CDR2 SMNVEV (reference sequence). The DNA of the CDR3 is TGTGCCAGCAGCTTGGTGGGGGGGTACTACTACGAGCAGTACTTC. Protein product: CASSLVGGYYYEQYF.

This clonotype was counted a few times. The V gene is TRBV5-1, the J gene TRBJ2-7; weak D call: TRBD2 (6 bases). Germline values: CDR1 SGHRS, CDR2 YFSETQ. CDR3 length: 13 amino acids. The ends were cut back, 2 bases at V and 6 bases at J, with 12 bases in the middle. The CDR3 protein is CASSLDGSFEQYF. The CDR3 coding sequence is TGCGCCAGCAGCTTAGACGGGAGCTTCGAGCAGTACTTC.

This clonotype has more than one count but fewer than ten. CDR3 DNA sequence: TGTGCCACCCGGGCAGGGGAGAACACTGAAGCTTTCTTT. This translates into CATRAGENTEAFF. The chain employs TRBV15 and TRBJ1-1; a possible D gene is TRBD1 (6 bases). The CDR3 has 13 residues. V gave up 8 bases and J gave up 1 base, with 11 bases separating them. Germline V gives CDR1 LNHNV, CDR2 YYDKDF (reference sequence).